This note documents a single TCR beta chain sequence. This sample is drawn from a study of blood T cell repertoires in COVID-19. Sequencing was performed with immunoSEQ multiplex PCR; in TCRdb, only in-frame clones are kept and a portion is missing. The sample lists hundreds of thousands of clones; about nine tenths were seen once. V was clipped by 4 bases and J by 3 bases, with 14 bases between them. In germline, CDR1 is SGHDT, CDR2 YYEEEE. This CDR3 has 14 amino acids. The chain recombines TRBV5-6 with TRBJ2-7; D might be TRBD1 (5 bases). This TCR was sampled from a woman aged 25 to 45 with COVID-19, enrolled during active disease. Sequences were obtained from peripheral blood. The CDR3 is CASSPGQVNYEQYF. CDR3 DNA: TGTGCCAGCAGCCCTGGACAAGTCAACTACGAGCAGTACTTC.